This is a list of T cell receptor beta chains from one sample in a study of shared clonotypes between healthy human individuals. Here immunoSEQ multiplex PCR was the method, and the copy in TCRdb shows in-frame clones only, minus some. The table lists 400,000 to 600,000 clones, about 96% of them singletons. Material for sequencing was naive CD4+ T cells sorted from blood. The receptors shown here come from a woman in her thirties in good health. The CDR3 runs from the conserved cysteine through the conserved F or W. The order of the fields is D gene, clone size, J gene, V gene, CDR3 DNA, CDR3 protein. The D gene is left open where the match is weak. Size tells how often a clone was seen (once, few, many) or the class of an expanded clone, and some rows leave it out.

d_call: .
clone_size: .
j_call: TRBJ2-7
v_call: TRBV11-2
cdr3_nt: TGTGCCAGCAGCTCCCGGGACTCCACCTACGAGCAGTACTTC
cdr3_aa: CASSSRDSTYEQYF

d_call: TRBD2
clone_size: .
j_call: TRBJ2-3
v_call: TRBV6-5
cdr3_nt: TGTGCCAGCAGAAGCGGGAGGGCCCGCGCAGATACGCAGTATTTT
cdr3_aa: CASRSGRARADTQYF

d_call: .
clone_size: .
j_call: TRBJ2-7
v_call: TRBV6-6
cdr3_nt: TGTGCCAGCAGCTATTCAGGGCCAACCTACGAGCAGTACTTC
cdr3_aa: CASSYSGPTYEQYF

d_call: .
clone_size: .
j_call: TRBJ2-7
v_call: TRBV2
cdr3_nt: TGTGCCAGCAGTGAACAGGGTCAATCCTACGAGCAGTACTTC
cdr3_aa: CASSEQGQSYEQYF

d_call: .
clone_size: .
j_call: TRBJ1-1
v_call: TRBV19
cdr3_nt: TGTGCCAGTAGTATAGATCACCCCTTGGGGAGCCCCAGAACTGAAGCTTTCTTT
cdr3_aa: CASSIDHPLGSPRTEAFF

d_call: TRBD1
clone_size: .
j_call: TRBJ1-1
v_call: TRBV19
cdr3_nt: TGTGCCAGTAGTATGGATGGGACAGCAAACACTGAAGCTTTCTTT
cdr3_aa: CASSMDGTANTEAFF

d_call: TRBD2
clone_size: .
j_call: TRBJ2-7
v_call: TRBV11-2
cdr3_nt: TGTGCCAGCAGCTTAGATTCGGGAGGGACCTACGAGCAGTACTTC
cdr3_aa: CASSLDSGGTYEQYF

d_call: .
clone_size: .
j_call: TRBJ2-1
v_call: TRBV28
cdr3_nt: TGTGCCAGCAGTTTCGCGCGGGCCCCCTCCTACAATGAGCAGTTCTTC
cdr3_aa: CASSFARAPSYNEQFF

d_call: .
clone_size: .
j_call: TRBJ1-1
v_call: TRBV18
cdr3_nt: TGTGCCAGCTCACCGTCAGCCTCAACTGATGAAGCTTTCTTT
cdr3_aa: CASSPSASTDEAFF

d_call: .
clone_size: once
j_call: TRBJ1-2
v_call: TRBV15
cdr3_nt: TGTGCCACCAGCAAAGCCAGGACCATTTATGGCTACACCTTC
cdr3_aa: CATSKARTIYGYTF

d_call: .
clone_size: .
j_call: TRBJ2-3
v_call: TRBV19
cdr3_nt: TGTGCCAGTAGTAAACAGGGAGATACGCAGTATTTT
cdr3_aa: CASSKQGDTQYF

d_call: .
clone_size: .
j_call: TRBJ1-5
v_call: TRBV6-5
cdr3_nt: TGTGCCAGCAGCCCAATCCAGATCGATCAGCCCCAGCATTTT
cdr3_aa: CASSPIQIDQPQHF

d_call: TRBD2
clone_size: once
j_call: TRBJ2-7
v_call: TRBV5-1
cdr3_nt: TGCGCCAGCAGCCCGACGGGGGGAGTGGGGTACGAGCAGTACTTC
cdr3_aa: CASSPTGGVGYEQYF

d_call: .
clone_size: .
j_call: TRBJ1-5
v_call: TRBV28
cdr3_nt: TGTGCCAGCCGCAATTGGGACGGTCTTTATAGCAATCAGCCCCAGCATTTT
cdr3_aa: CASRNWDGLYSNQPQHF

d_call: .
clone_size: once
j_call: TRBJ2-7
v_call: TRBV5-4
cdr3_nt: TGTGCCAGCAGCTTGAACTACGAGCAGTACTTC
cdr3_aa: CASSLNYEQYF

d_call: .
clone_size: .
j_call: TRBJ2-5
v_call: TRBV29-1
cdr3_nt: TGCAGCGTTGAAGGGTACCAAGAGACCCAGTACTTC
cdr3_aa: CSVEGYQETQYF

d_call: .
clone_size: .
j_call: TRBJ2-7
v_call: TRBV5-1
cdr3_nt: TGCGCCAGCAGCTTGGCCGGTGCCGCCTACGAGCAGTACTTC
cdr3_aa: CASSLAGAAYEQYF

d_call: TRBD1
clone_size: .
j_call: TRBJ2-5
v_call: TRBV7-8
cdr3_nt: TGTGCCAGCAGCTCCGACAGGGTATACCAAGAGACCCAGTACTTC
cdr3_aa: CASSSDRVYQETQYF

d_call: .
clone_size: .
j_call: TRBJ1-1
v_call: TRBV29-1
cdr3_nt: TGCAGCGTCGTTATACAGGGTAAAGTCACTGAAGCTTTCTTT
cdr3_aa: CSVVIQGKVTEAFF

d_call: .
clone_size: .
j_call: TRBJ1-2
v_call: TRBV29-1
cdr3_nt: TGCAGCGTTACCCCGGACGGGGTCGGCTACACCTTC
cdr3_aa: CSVTPDGVGYTF

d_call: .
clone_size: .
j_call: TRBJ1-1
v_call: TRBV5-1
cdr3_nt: TGCGCCAGCAGTCGAGGGAGCCGCGCTGAAGCTTTCTTT
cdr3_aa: CASSRGSRAEAFF

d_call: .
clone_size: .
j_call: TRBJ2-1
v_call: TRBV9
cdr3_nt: TGTGCCAGCAGCGAGGAGACGAGCTCCTACAATGAGCAGTTCTTC
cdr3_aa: CASSEETSSYNEQFF

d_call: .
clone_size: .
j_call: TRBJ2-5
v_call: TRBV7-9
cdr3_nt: TGTGCCAGCAGCTTCCGACAGAGGCAGCAGTACTTC
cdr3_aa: CASSFRQRQQYF

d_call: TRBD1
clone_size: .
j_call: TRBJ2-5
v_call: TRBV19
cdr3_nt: TGTGCCAGTAGAAAGGACAGGGGTGAGACCCAGTACTTC
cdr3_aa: CASRKDRGETQYF

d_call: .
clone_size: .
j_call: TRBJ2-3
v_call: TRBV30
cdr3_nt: TGTGCCTGGAGTGTTTCGGGAAGCACAGATACGCAGTATTTT
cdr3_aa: CAWSVSGSTDTQYF

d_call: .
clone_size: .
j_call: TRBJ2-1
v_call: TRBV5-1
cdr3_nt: TGCGCCAGCAGCTTGGTAGGGAGCAATGAGCAGTTCTTC
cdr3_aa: CASSLVGSNEQFF

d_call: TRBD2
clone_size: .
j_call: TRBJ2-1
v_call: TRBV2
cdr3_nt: TGTGCCAGCAGTGAGGGACTAGCGCGCAATGAGCAGTTCTTC
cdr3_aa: CASSEGLARNEQFF

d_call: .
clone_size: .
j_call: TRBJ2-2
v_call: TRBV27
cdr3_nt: TGTGCCAGCAGAGCCCTCTTGGCGGAAGGGGAGCTGTTTTTT
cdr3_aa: CASRALLAEGELFF

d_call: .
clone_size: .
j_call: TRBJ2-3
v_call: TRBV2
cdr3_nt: TGTGCCAGCGTTTTAGGGCGGACAGATACGCAGTATTTT
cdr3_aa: CASVLGRTDTQYF

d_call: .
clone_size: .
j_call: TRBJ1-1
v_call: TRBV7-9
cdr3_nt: TGTGCCAGCAGCGCCGACTGGGGTTCCCGAGCTTTCTTT
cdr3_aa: CASSADWGSRAFF

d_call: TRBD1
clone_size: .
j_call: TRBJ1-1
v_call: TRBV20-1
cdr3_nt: TGCAGTGCTAGAGGGGACAGTGAAGCTTTCTTT
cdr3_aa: CSARGDSEAFF

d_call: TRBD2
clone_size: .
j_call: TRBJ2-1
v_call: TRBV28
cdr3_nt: TGTGCCAGCAGCCCAACGGGACTAGCGGGACCTAGCTCCTACAATGAGCAGTTCTTC
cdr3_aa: CASSPTGLAGPSSYNEQFF

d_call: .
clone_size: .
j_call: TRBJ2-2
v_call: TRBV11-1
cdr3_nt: TGTGCCAGCAGCTTCACGGAGCACCTCCTTCGTAACACCGGGGAGCTGTTTTTT
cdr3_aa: CASSFTEHLLRNTGELFF

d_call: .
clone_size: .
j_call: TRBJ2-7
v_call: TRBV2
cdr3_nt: TGTGCCAGCAGTGGACTATCCTACGAGCAGTACTTC
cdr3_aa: CASSGLSYEQYF

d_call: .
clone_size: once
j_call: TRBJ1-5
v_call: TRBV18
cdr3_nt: TGTGCCAGCTCACGAAGAACAGGTCTATTTCAGCCCCAGCATTTT
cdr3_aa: CASSRRTGLFQPQHF

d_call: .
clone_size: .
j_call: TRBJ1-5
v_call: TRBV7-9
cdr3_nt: TGTGCCAGCAGCTGGGGACAAAATCAGCCCCAGCATTTT
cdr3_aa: CASSWGQNQPQHF

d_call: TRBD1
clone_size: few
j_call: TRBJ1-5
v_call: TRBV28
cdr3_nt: TGTGCCGGCCAGGGGGAAAGGCAGCCCCAGCATTTT
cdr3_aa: CAGQGERQPQHF

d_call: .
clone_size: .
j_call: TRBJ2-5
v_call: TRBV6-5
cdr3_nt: TGTGCCAGCAGTTACAGGCGGCCGACTGACTCGAAGACCCAGTACTTC
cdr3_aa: CASSYRRPTDSKTQYF

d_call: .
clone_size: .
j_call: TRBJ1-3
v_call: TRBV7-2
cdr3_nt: TGTGCCAGCACTACACGGATCTCTGGAAACACCATATATTTT
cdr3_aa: CASTTRISGNTIYF

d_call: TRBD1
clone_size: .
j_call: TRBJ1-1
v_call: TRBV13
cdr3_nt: TGTGCCAGCAGCTTAGCTCCCGGGACAGGGTTTACCACTGAAGCTTTCTTT
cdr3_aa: CASSLAPGTGFTTEAFF

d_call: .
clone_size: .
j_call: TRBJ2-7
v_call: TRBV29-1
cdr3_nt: TGCAGCGTTGTAGGCGGCTACGAGCAGTACTTC
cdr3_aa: CSVVGGYEQYF

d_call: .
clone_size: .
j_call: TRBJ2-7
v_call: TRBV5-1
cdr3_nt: TGCGCCAGCAGCTTGGGGGACACCCTGTCCTACGAGCAGTACTTC
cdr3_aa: CASSLGDTLSYEQYF

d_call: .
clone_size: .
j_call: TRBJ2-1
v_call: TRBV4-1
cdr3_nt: TGCGCCAGCAGCCACCTAGGGGGAGGGGTGGGCAATGAGCAGTTCTTC
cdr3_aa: CASSHLGGGVGNEQFF

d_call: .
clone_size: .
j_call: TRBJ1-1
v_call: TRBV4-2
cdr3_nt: TGTGCCAGCAGCCAAGATTGGCCCACAAACACTGAAGCTTTCTTT
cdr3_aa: CASSQDWPTNTEAFF

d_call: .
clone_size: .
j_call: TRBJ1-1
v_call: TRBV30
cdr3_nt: TGTGCCTGGACATCAGGCGGGACTGAAGCTTTCTTT
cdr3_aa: CAWTSGGTEAFF

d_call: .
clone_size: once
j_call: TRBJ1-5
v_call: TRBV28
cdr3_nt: TGTGCCAGCAGACTTACTGGGGGGGGACAGCCCCAGCATTTT
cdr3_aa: CASRLTGGGQPQHF

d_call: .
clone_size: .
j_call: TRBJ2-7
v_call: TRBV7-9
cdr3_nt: TGTGCCAGCAGCCCGACGATGGGGGTGGGCTCCTACGAGCAGTACTTC
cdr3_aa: CASSPTMGVGSYEQYF

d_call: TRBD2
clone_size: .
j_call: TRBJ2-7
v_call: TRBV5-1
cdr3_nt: TGCGCCAGCAGCCCCGCGGGCGGGAGCGGCTCCTACGAGCAGTACTTC
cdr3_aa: CASSPAGGSGSYEQYF

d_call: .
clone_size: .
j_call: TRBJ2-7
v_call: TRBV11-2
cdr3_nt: TGTGCCAGCAGCCATAGCGGCTCCTACGAGCAGTACTTC
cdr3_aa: CASSHSGSYEQYF

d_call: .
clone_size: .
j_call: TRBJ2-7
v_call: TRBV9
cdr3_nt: TGTGCCAGCAGCGTATCAGGGGACCACGAGCAGTACTTC
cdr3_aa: CASSVSGDHEQYF

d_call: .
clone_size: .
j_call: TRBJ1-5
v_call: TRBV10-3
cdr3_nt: TGTGCCATCAGTGACTCCCTAGGGCCGTTTAATCAGCCCCAGCATTTT
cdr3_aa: CAISDSLGPFNQPQHF

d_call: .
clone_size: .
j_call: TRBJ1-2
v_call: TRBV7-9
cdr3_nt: TGTGCCAGCAGCGACAGGCCTGGCGGCTACACCTTC
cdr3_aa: CASSDRPGGYTF

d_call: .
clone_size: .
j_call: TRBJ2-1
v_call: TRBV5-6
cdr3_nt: TGTGCCAGCAGCTTGGCCGAGACAGACTACAATGAGCAGTTCTTC
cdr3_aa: CASSLAETDYNEQFF

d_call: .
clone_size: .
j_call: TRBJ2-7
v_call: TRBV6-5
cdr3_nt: TGTGCCAGCAAGGCCCGGGACGGCCTCTACGAGCAGTACTTC
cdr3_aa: CASKARDGLYEQYF